A selection of T cell receptor beta chains follows, all from one sample in a study of shared clonotypes between healthy human individuals. Profiled with immunoSEQ multiplex PCR; TCRdb holds only in-frame clones, not every one. The sample lists 600,000 to 750,000 clones, 80% to 95% seen once, with 34% in the top ten. The sequencing input was memory CD8+ T cells from PBMCs. These receptors were taken from a man between 18 and 35 years old in good health. Some clones in this sample may be carry-over from other donors' samples. Each CDR3 is given without its conserved first and last residue. A D gene is named only where the DNA matches it firmly. Clone size appears in some rows only: once, few, many, or a class for an expanded clone.

V: TRBV7-9; length: 14; D: -; size: -; CDR3: ASSNLGGKGDQPQH
V: TRBV13; length: 15; D: TRBD2; size: -; CDR3: ASSSTMTAGGSYTQY
V: TRBV6-6; length: 13; D: -; size: -; CDR3: ASRLRGAENTEAF
V: TRBV11-2; length: 13; D: -; size: few; CDR3: ASSLAGPLTGELF
V: TRBV19; length: 13; D: -; size: -; CDR3: ASALNPSSYNEQF
V: TRBV28; length: 16; D: -; size: -; CDR3: ASSLTPGNRSPGNEQF
V: TRBV9; length: 15; D: -; size: -; CDR3: ASSATLGVANTDTQY
V: TRBV27; length: 13; D: -; size: -; CDR3: ASSLVAGTYNEQF
V: TRBV9; length: 11; D: -; size: -; CDR3: ASSAGASYGYT
V: TRBV15; length: 12; D: -; size: -; CDR3: ATSSRLEGQPQH